This T cell receptor beta chain was sequenced for a study of blood T cell repertoires in COVID-19. As for the study in general: T cells, B-cell-depleted T cells, or PBMCs supplied cDNA or gDNA.

V was cut by 6 bases and J by 5 bases, with 11 bases left in between. Looked up from germline, CDR1 is MNHEY and CDR2 is SVGAGI. This CDR3 comprises 14 residues. Data came from immunoSEQ multiplex PCR; TCRdb stores just in-frame clones and leaves some out. This sample has fewer than 350,000 clones, with approximately 90% found just once. This receptor was taken from a woman between 40 and 50 years old with acute COVID-19. The rearrangement joins TRBV6-5 to TRBJ1-6; D might be TRBD1 (6 bases). Source material: PBMCs or T cells enriched from blood (not recorded which). CDR3 amino acids: CASSGGQDNSPLHF. The CDR3 DNA is TGTGCCAGCAGCGGGGGGCAAGATAATTCACCCCTCCACTTT.